Listed here are 22 T cell receptor beta chains from one sample, sequenced in a study of blood T cell repertoires in COVID-19. The repertoire was sequenced with immunoSEQ multiplex PCR; TCRdb's copy has only in-frame clones and lacks some. In the table there are fewer than 250,000 clones, 83% of which are singletons. The sample consisted of peripheral blood. The receptors come from a man between 45 and 60 years old with active or convalescent COVID-19.

In its sample, this clone was seen a few times. The V call is TRBV29-1, the J call TRBJ1-4; D is uncertain. Trimming took off 5 bases at V and 3 bases at J, with 10 bases between the two ends. Germline-derived CDR1 and CDR2 are SQVTM and ANQGSEA. The CDR3 spans 13 residues. CDR3 DNA sequence: TGCAGCGTTTCTGGGGAGGCTAATGAAAAACTGTTTTTT. Translating gives CSVSGEANEKLFF.

The chain links TRBV5-1 to TRBJ2-5; 8 positions match TRBD2. CDR1 is SGHRS, CDR2 YFSETQ, per germline. The CDR3 runs 16 residues. Trimming took 2 bases from V and 2 from J; bases not matched to a gene: 8. CDR3 loop: CASSFSKGLGQETQYF. In DNA, the CDR3 is TGCGCCAGCAGCTTTTCGAAGGGACTAGGGCAAGAGACCCAGTACTTC.

This chain uses TRBV28 with TRBJ1-6; D is perhaps TRBD1 (5 bases). Germline V CDR1 and CDR2: MDHEN, SYDVKM. Trimming cost V 6 bases and J 3 bases, with 15 bases left between them. The CDR3 is 16 amino acids. The CDR3 loop is CASRPGFPSYNSPLHF. The CDR3 bases are TGTGCCAGCAGGCCAGGGTTCCCCAGCTATAATTCACCCCTCCACTTT.

This chain connects TRBV3-1 (or the pseudogene TRBV3-2) to TRBJ2-1; 7 nucleotides match TRBD1. Per germline, CDR1 LGHDT and CDR2 YNNKEL (reference sequence). Losses at the gene ends were 4 bases for V and 8 bases for J; bases not matched to a gene: 2. This CDR3 spans 12 amino acids. The CDR3 spells CASSLDRDEQFF. The CDR3 nucleotides are TGTGCCAGCAGCCTTGACAGGGATGAGCAGTTCTTC.

The chain links TRBV7-2 to TRBJ2-1, with D maybe TRBD2 (5 bases). The germline V gene has CDR1 SGHTA and CDR2 FQGNSA. V dropped 1 base and J dropped 1 base, with 8 bases sitting between them. This CDR3 is 15 amino acids long. CDR3 in DNA: TGTGCCAGCAGCTTAGTGGGCGGGTCCTACAATGAGCAGTTCTTC. Protein sequence: CASSLVGGSYNEQFF.

The chain joins TRBV9 to TRBJ2-1, with D possibly being TRBD2 (5 bases). There are 15 residues in the CDR3. CDR1 is SGDLS and CDR2 is YYNGEE in the germline V gene. With 2 bases removed from V and 2 bases from J, the gap between germline ends came to 11 bases. CDR3 in amino acids: CASSVGGFTYNEQFF. Written as DNA, the CDR3 is TGTGCCAGCAGCGTGGGCGGGTTTACCTACAATGAGCAGTTCTTC.

The J gene is TRBJ1-1, the V gene TRBV6-5; the D is unclear. Germline V gives CDR1 MNHEY, CDR2 SVGAGI. The CDR3 is 14 amino acids. V was trimmed by 4 bases and J by 3 bases, leaving 12 bases between them. The chain's CDR3 is CASSLTLGDTEAFF. Written as DNA, the CDR3 is TGTGCCAGCAGTTTGACACTAGGCGACACTGAAGCTTTCTTT.

The chain combines TRBV28 with TRBJ2-3; D is ambiguous. The CDR3 is 15 amino acids. From germline, CDR1 is MDHEN and CDR2 SYDVKM. V was shortened by 5 bases and J by 2 bases, with 14 bases between the two germline ends. The CDR3 reads CASSHDRVSTDTQYF. CDR3 nucleotides: TGTGCCAGCAGTCATGACCGGGTTTCCACAGATACGCAGTATTTT.

The rearrangement joins TRBV7-9 to TRBJ2-1, with TRBD1 as a possible D gene (7 bases). CDR3 length equals 16 residues. Looked up from germline, CDR1 is SEHNR and CDR2 is FQNEAQ (reference sequence). Trimming cost V 2 bases and J 8 bases, with 19 bases left between them. The CDR3: CASSLHSAGTAYEQFF. In nucleotides, the CDR3 is TGTGCCAGCAGCTTACACTCCGCGGGGACAGCCTATGAGCAGTTCTTC.

The V call is TRBV12-5, the J call TRBJ2-5; possible D gene TRBD1, 5 bases. The V gene lost 10 bases and the J gene lost 7 bases, with 22 bases spanning the gap. The CDR3 is 14 amino acids. CDR1 is LGHNT and CDR2 is FRNRAP in the germline V gene. The CDR3 coding sequence is TGTGCTAACCTAACGACAGCCTTCGAATCGACCCAGTACTTC. As protein: CANLTTAFESTQYF.

The CDR3 protein is CAWSEGGSSYEQYF. CDR3 DNA sequence: TGTGCCTGGAGTGAGGGGGGGAGCTCCTACGAGCAGTACTTC. The rearrangement links TRBV30 to TRBJ2-7, with D tentatively TRBD2 (7 bases). Trimming removed 1 base from V and 0 bases from J, with 10 bases in between. This CDR3 has 14 amino acids. In germline, CDR1 is GTSNPN, CDR2 SVGIG (reference sequence).

This chain connects TRBV5-6 to TRBJ2-2; 7 positions agree with TRBD1. The CDR3 contains 16 residues. V trimming: 6 bases; J trimming: 5 bases; junction bases outside the gene matches: 13. CDR1 is SGHDT, CDR2 YYEEEE, per germline. For the CDR3, the DNA is TGTGCCAGCAATTTCCTAGGGGGCCCCGAAACCGGGGAGCTGTTTTTT. As protein: CASNFLGGPETGELFF. Based on the CDR3 plus reference TRBV5-6 and TRBJ2-2, the full variable domain is DAGVTQSPTHLIKTRGQQVTLRCSPKSGHDTVSWYQQALGQGPQFIFQYYEEEERQRGNFPDRFSGHQFPNYSSELNVNALLLGDSALYLCASNFLGGPETGELFFGEGSRLTVL.

The CDR3 coding sequence is TGTGCCAGCAGTCCCTACCCCCAGGGGTTCGATGGCTACACCTTC. It codes for CASSPYPQGFDGYTF. The chain links TRBV6-5 to TRBJ1-2; a possible D gene is TRBD1 (6 bases). This CDR3 region has 15 residues. Germline CDR1 MNHEY, CDR2 SVGAGI. Trimming pared 5 bases from V and 6 bases from J, leaving 19 bases between.

The chain links TRBV5-1 to TRBJ2-3; TRBD2 is a possible D gene (6 bases). V was cut by 4 bases and J by 4 bases, with 16 bases left in between. The CDR3 consists of 15 residues. CDR1 SGHRS and CDR2 YFSETQ come from the germline V gene. CDR3 nucleotides: TGCGCCAGCAGCAAGGTAGCGGAAGGGGCAGATACGCAGTATTTT. It translates to CASSKVAEGADTQYF.

CDR3 coding DNA: TGTGCCAGCAGCTTTAGGTCGGTTGGCCCCAGCGGCTATGGCTACACCTTC. Protein: CASSFRSVGPSGYGYTF. The rearrangement joins TRBV5-6 to TRBJ1-2; D unresolved. The ends were cut back, 2 bases at V and 4 bases at J, with 21 bases in the middle. The CDR3 totals 17 residues. Germline V gene sequence: CDR1 SGHDT, CDR2 YYEEEE.

This chain joins TRBV5-4 and TRBJ1-2; 8 bases agree with TRBD1. CDR1 is SGHNT, CDR2 YYREEE, per germline (reference sequence). V shed 2 bases, J shed 2 bases, and the junction held 2 bases outside the gene matches. The CDR3 contains 14 residues. The CDR3 sequence: CASSLRQGNYGYTF. CDR3 sequence (DNA): TGTGCCAGCAGCTTACGACAGGGGAACTATGGCTACACCTTC.

This clone was seen just once. The chain links TRBV3-1 (or the pseudogene TRBV3-2) to TRBJ2-3; TRBD1 aligns across 7 bases. The length of the CDR3 is 15 residues. Trimming took 4 bases from V and 4 from J; bases not matched to a gene: 8. CDR1 and CDR2 (germline): LGHDT, YNNKEL (reference sequence). CDR3 amino acids: CASSPPSTGPDTQYF. CDR3 nucleotide sequence: TGTGCCAGCAGCCCACCTTCGACAGGGCCAGATACGCAGTATTTT.

This sequence joins TRBV19 and TRBJ1-3, with TRBD1 matching 8 bases. Germline CDR1 LNHDA, CDR2 SQIVND (reference sequence). This CDR3 spans 14 amino acids. V was pared by 4 bases and J by 3 bases, with 2 bases of the junction left unmatched. CDR3: CASSTDRVGNTIYF. CDR3 DNA: TGTGCCAGTAGTACGGACAGGGTTGGAAACACCATATATTTT.

The rearrangement links TRBV12-3 or TRBV12-4 to TRBJ1-2; 8 bases align to TRBD1. This CDR3 region has 13 residues. V trimming: 8 bases; J trimming: 7 bases; junction bases outside the gene matches: 9. CDR3 amino acids: CASAEDREAGYTF. The DNA of the CDR3 is TGTGCCAGCGCCGAGGACAGGGAGGCTGGCTACACCTTC.

This clone was picked up one time. The CDR3 DNA sequence: TGTGCCAGCAGCTTAGGGCCCCAGGGGGGACGTAATGAAAAACTGTTTTTT. Translating gives CASSLGPQGGRNEKLFF. V and J are TRBV5-6 and TRBJ1-4, with TRBD1 matching 7 bases. V trimming: 2 bases; J trimming: 4 bases; junction bases outside the gene matches: 11. Germline V CDR1 and CDR2: SGHDT, YYEEEE. The CDR3 spans 17 residues.

This clone showed up just a few times. The chain links TRBV6-2 or TRBV6-3 to TRBJ2-5; the D is unclear. V lost 4 bases and J lost 5, with 11 bases in between. Looked up from germline, CDR1 is MNHEY and CDR2 is SVGEGT. This CDR3 contains 13 residues. The CDR3 DNA follows: TGTGCCAGCAGTTTGGTATCTATGGAGACCCAGTACTTC. Translating gives CASSLVSMETQYF.

This clone was seen more than once but under ten times. J is TRBJ1-2 and V is TRBV10-2, with TRBD1 identical over 7 bases. The CDR3 covers 18 residues. The V segment lost 0 bases and the J segment 3 bases; nucleotides outside the gene matches: 13. CDR1 is WSHSY and CDR2 is SAAADI in the germline V gene. The CDR3: CASSESSGGRGHDYGYTF. In DNA form, the CDR3 reads TGCGCCAGCAGTGAGTCCTCGGGTGGAAGGGGGCACGACTATGGCTACACCTTC.